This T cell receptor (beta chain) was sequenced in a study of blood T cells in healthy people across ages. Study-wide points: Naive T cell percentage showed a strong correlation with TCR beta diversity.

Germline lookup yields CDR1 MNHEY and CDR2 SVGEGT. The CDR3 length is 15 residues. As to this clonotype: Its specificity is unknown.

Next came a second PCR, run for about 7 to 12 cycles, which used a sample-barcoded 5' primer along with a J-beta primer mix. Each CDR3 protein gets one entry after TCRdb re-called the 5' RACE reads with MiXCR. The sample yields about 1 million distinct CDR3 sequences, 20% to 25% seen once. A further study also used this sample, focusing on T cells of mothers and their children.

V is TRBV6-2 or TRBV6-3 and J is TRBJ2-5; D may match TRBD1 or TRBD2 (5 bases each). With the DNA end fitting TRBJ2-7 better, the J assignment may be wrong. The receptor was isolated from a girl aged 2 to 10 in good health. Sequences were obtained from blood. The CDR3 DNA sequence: TGTGCCAGCAGTTACCCGGACACCGACTACTACGAGCAGTACTTC. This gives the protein CASSYPDTDYYEQYF.